Each of the 2 T cell receptor beta chains below was sequenced from the same sample in a study of identical twins. A single record per CDR3 protein comes from TCRdb applying MiXCR to the 5' RACE reads. This sample yields about 550,000 distinct CDR3 sequences, of which approximately 20% are seen a single time; around 0.48% belongs to the top ten. The same sample was also used in a study of yellow fever vaccine responses in identical twins.

The specimen sequenced was CD4+ T cells sorted from blood. The receptors shown here come from a woman aged 18-30 years in good health.

The gene calls are TRBV6-8 and TRBJ2-2; either TRBD1 or TRBD2 may supply D (5 bases each). The CDR3 length is 14 residues. V was clipped by 8 bases and J by 4 bases, with 14 bases between them. Germline CDR1 is MNHGY and CDR2 is SAAAGT. CDR3 DNA sequence: TGTGCCAGCGGGGACCCCCTTCGCACCGGGGAGCTGTTTTTT. Translation gives CASGDPLRTGELFF.

Only a few counts were recorded for this clonotype. The rearrangement links TRBV11-2 to TRBJ2-7; possible D gene TRBD1, 6 bases. Trimming stripped 5 bases from V and 3 bases from J, with 17 bases between. The CDR3 consists of 15 residues. Per the germline V gene, CDR1 is SGHAT and CDR2 is FQNNGV. CDR3 sequence reads: CASSPGQLIHYEQYF. CDR3 nucleotide sequence: TGTGCCAGCAGCCCCGGACAGCTCATCCACTACGAGCAGTACTTC. The full variable domain, in which reference TRBV11-2 and TRBJ2-7 provide the parts outside the CDR3, is EAGVAQSPRYKIIEKRQSVAFWCNPISGHATLYWYQQILGQGPKLLIQFQNNGVVDDSQLPKDRFSAERLKGVDSTLKIQPAKLEDSAVYLCASSPGQLIHYEQYFGPGTRLTVT.